Sequencing of this T cell receptor (beta chain) was carried out in a study of blood T cell repertoires in COVID-19 (dated by TCRdb to about 2020). Regarding the research as a whole: Samples from collaborators originated in the United States, Italy and Spain and spanned both the acute and convalescent phases of COVID-19. The prospective study material was composed of cDNA or gDNA derived from T cells, B-cell-depleted T cells, or PBMCs. Subjects who had been exposed to COVID-19, were actively infected with it, or had recovered from it provided the deeply sampled blood TCRbeta repertoires that made up the dataset. The repertoires were released in a freely available public database meant as a resource for research on the immune response to SARS-CoV-2. Samples came from the ongoing ImmuneRACE study (first 160 participants) plus 1,254 subjects from 6 global collaborators. A de-identified subject ID, COVID-19 status, age in years and sex were almost always included in the sample metadata. HLA class I and class II types, where available, came from metadata supplied by the sample provider rather than from assay-based typing.

Concerning this clone: The antigen it binds to is not known. Per-base quality was not reported, and no clone a single base away is much larger than it.

At one collaborating source in Seattle, patients were enrolled during active infection and were followed longitudinally through the course of disease. Each collaborating institution followed its own protocols to collect whole blood in K2EDTA tubes. For TCRbeta analysis, collaborator samples were shipped as frozen whole blood, as isolated PBMCs, or as DNA extracted from either sample type. TCRbeta CDR3 regions were amplified from genomic DNA using the immunoSEQ Assay, a bias-controlled multiplex PCR. The paper's data handling went like this. The number of nucleated cells in each sample was estimated from the amplification of reference gene primers within the assay. To quantify the absolute abundance of each unique TCRbeta CDR3 rearrangement, sequence reads were collapsed and filtered. For each sample, productive Simpson clonality was calculated as the square root of Simpson's diversity index over productive rearrangements. The source is immuneACCESS, and TCRdb retained only in-frame sequences with V and J called. Part of the clones is not carried over; for the studies checked, unresolved V genes explain less than half of this, and the remainder is unexplained. V and J calls and clone size are those listed in that table; D and trimming were worked out from the DNA. The sample records around 130,000 clones, roughly nine tenths of which are singletons. The top ten hold around 4.6% of the sample.

CDR1 and CDR2, per the germline V gene, are LGHNA and YNFKEQ. There are 16 amino acids in the CDR3, from cysteine to phenylalanine inclusive. Only the CDR3 region is kept as DNA, spanning 48 bases read in frame from base 1. V was cut back by 1 base and J by 0 bases, leaving a gap of 10 bases between them. Findings and caveats that apply to the study as a whole: The amount of clinical and demographic metadata varied by source and participant and was provided uncurated.

The origin of this receptor is a man in his fifties or sixties with COVID-19, enrolled during active disease. The sample was peripheral blood. The rearranged segments are TRBV4-2 and TRBJ2-1; perhaps TRBD2 is the D gene, with 5 bases matching. The CDR3 reads CASSQVPGSSYNEQFF. The base sequence is TGTGCCAGCAGCCAAGTCCCGGGGAGCTCCTACAATGAGCAGTTCTTC.